This TCR beta chain was sequenced during a study of shared clonotypes between healthy human individuals. TCRdb's table, derived via immunoSEQ multiplex PCR, lists solely in-frame clones and lacks some. The sample has fewer than 550,000 clones, 75% to 80% seen once; the top ten hold around 12%. This CDR3 has 14 residues. CDR1 is SNHLY, CDR2 FYNNEI, per germline. The V gene lost 7 bases and the J gene lost 1 base, with 11 bases spanning the gap. The chain combines TRBV2 with TRBJ2-4, with D unclear. The TCR originated in a woman aged 40 to 55 in good health. Some clones in this sample may be carry-over from other donors' samples. Sequencing used PBMCs. The CDR3 region has the DNA TGTGCCAGCAATGACCCCGGTGCCAAAAACATTCAGTACTTC. This translates into CASNDPGAKNIQYF.